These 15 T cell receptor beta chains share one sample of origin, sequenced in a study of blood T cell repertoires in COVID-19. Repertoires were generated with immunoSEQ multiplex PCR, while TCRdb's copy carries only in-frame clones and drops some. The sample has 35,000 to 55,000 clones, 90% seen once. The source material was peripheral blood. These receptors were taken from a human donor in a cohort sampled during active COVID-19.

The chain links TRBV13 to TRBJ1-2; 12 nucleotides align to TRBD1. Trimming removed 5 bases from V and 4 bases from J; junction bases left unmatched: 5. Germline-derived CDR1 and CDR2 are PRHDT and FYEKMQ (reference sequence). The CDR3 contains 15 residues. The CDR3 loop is CASSLGQGASYGYTF. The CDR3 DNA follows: TGTGCCAGCAGCCTGGGACAGGGGGCTAGCTATGGCTACACCTTC.

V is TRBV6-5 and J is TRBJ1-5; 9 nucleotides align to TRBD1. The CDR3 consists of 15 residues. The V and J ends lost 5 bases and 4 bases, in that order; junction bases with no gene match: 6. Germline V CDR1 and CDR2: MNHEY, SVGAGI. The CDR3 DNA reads TGTGCCAGCAGTCTTTGGGACAGGGCAAATCAGCCCCAGCATTTT. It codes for CASSLWDRANQPQHF.

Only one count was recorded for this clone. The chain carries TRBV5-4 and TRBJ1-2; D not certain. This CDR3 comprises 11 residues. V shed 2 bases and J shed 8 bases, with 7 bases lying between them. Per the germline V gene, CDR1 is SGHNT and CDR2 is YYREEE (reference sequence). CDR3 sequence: CASSFESGYTF. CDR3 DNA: TGTGCCAGCAGCTTTGAGTCCGGCTACACCTTC.

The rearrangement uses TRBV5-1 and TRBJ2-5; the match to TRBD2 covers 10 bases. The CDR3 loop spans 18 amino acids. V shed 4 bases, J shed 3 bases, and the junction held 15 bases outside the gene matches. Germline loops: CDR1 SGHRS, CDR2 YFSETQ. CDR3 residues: CASSLSQLAGDWEETQYF. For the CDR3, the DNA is TGCGCCAGCAGCCTAAGTCAGCTAGCGGGGGATTGGGAAGAGACCCAGTACTTC.

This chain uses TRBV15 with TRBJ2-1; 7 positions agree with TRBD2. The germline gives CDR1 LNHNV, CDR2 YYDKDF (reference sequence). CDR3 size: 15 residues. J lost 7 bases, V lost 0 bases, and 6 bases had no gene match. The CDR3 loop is CATSRERTSRNEQFF. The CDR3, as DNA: TGTGCCACCAGCAGAGAAAGGACTAGTAGGAATGAGCAGTTCTTC. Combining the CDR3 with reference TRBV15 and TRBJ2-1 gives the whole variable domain DAMVIQNPRYQVTQFGKPVTLSCSQTLNHNVMYWYQQKSSQAPKLLFHYYDKDFNNEADTPDNFQSRRPNTSFCFLDIRSPGLGDTAMYLCATSRERTSRNEQFFGPGTRLTVL.

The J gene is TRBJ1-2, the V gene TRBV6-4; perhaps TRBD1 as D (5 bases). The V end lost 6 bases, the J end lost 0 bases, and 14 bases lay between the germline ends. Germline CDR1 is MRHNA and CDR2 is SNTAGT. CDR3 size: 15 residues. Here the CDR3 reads CASSPDGGANYGYTF. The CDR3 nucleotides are TGTGCCAGCAGCCCCGACGGGGGGGCTAACTATGGCTACACCTTC.

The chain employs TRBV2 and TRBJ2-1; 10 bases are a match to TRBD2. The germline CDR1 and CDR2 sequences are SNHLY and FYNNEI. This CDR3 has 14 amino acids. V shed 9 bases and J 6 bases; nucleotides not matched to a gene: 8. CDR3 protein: CASRSGGAFNEQFF. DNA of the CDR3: TGTGCCAGTAGAAGCGGGGGGGCTTTCAATGAGCAGTTCTTC.

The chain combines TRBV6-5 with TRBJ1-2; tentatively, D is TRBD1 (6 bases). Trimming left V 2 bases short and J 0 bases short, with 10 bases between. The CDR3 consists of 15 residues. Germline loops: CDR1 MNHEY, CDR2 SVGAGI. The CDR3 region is CASSYRQDTNYGYTF. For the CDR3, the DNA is TGTGCCAGCAGTTACCGACAGGATACTAACTATGGCTACACCTTC.

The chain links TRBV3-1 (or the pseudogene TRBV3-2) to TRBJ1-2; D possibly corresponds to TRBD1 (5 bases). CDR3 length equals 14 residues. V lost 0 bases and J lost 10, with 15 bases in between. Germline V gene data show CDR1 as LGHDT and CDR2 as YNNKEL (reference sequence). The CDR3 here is CASSQDQGASPYTF. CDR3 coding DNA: TGTGCCAGCAGCCAAGATCAGGGCGCCTCCCCCTACACCTTC.

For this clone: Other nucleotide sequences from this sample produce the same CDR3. Here the CDR3 DNA reads TGTGCCAGCTCACCGAGGACTAGCGGCACAGATACGCAGTATTTT. Its translation: CASSPRTSGTDTQYF. The chain joins TRBV18 to TRBJ2-3, with 9 bases that match TRBD2. The CDR3 spans 15 residues. The germline V gene encodes CDR1 KGHSH and CDR2 LQKENI. After removal of 3 bases from V and 1 base from J, the junction contained 2 bases not matched to a gene.

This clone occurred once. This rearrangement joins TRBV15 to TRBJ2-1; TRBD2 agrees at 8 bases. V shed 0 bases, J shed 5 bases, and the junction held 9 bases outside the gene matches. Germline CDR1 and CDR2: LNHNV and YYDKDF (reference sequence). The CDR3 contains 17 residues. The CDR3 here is CATSREGAGGIHNEQFF. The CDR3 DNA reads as TGTGCCACCAGCAGAGAGGGGGCGGGGGGAATACACAATGAGCAGTTCTTC.

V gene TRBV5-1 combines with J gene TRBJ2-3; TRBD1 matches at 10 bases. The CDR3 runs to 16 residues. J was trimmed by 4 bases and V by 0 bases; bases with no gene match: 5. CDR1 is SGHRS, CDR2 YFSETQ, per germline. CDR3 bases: TGCGCCAGCAGCTTGGCAGACAGGGGGCTGGCAGATACGCAGTATTTT. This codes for CASSLADRGLADTQYF. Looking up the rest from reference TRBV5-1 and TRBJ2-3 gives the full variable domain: KAGVTQTPRYLIKTRGQQVTLSCSPISGHRSVSWYQQTPGQGLQFLFEYFSETQRNKGNFPGRFSGRQFSNSRSEMNVSTLELGDSALYLCASSLADRGLADTQYFGPGTRLTVL.

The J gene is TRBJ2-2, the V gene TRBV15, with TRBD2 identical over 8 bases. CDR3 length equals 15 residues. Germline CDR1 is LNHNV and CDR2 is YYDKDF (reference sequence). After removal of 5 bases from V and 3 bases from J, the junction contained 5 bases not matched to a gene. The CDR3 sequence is CATSEKAGDTGELFF. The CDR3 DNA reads TGTGCCACCAGCGAAAAAGCGGGAGACACCGGGGAGCTGTTTTTT. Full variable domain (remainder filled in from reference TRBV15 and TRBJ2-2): DAMVIQNPRYQVTQFGKPVTLSCSQTLNHNVMYWYQQKSSQAPKLLFHYYDKDFNNEADTPDNFQSRRPNTSFCFLDIRSPGLGDTAMYLCATSEKAGDTGELFFGEGSRLTVL.

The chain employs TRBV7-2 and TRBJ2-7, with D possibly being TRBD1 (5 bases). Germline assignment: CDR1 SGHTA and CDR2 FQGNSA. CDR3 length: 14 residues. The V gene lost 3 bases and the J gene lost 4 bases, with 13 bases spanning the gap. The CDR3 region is CASSFPDKLYEQYF. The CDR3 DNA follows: TGTGCCAGCAGCTTCCCGGACAAACTTTACGAGCAGTACTTC.

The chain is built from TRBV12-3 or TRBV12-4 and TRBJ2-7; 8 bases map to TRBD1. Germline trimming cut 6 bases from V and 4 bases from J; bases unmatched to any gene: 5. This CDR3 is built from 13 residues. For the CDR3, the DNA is TGTGCCAGCAGCACGGACAGGGCTTACGAGCAGTACTTC. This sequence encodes CASSTDRAYEQYF.